The clone carrying this TCR beta chain was counted a single time. Its antigen is not identified. The data derive from a study of shared clonotypes between healthy human individuals. Study in general: A donor's plate count was three for CD4 naive and three for CD4 memory; CD8 naive had two and CD8 memory one. Study-wide points: Across subsets, estimated richness was generally greater for naive than for memory populations. Lower generation probabilities were found for non-shared clonotypes than for those shared by all four donors. Naive CD4 clonotypes were shared across a few donors at about 5%.

V was clipped by 8 bases and J by 0 bases, with 12 bases between them. The CDR3 covers 14 residues. The V gene's germline CDR1 is SNHLY and CDR2 FYNNEI. The assay was immunoSEQ multiplex PCR, and TCRdb's table has in-frame clones only and misses some. The sample holds 550,000 to 850,000 clones, around two thirds seen once. The source material was memory CD4+ T cells sorted from blood. This sample's subset: CD45RA-negative fraction. V gene TRBV2 combines with J gene TRBJ2-3; D is perhaps TRBD2 (5 bases). The TCR originated in a woman in her twenties or thirties in good health. CDR3 amino acids: CASCLQRSTDTQYF. The CDR3 region has the DNA TGTGCCAGCTGTCTTCAGCGGAGCACAGATACGCAGTATTTT.